What follows describes a single TCR beta chain. Its antigen is still unknown. Base quality data are lacking; no much larger clone is found one base away. Each collaborating institution followed its own protocols to collect whole blood in K2EDTA tubes. For TCRbeta analysis, collaborator samples were shipped as frozen whole blood, as isolated PBMCs, or as DNA extracted from either sample type. CDR1 is given as SGHNT and CDR2 as YYREEE, both from the germline V gene (reference sequence). From the cysteine up to the phenylalanine, the CDR3 has a length of 12 residues. This entry keeps only the CDR3 DNA: 36 bases, framed from base 1. V was cut back by 5 bases and J by 7 bases, leaving a gap of 10 bases between them. These data belong to a study of blood T cell repertoires in COVID-19 (TCRdb year 2020). At the level of the whole study: Samples covering the acute and convalescent phases of COVID-19 were provided by collaborators in the United States, Italy and Spain. The prospective study material was composed of cDNA or gDNA derived from T cells, B-cell-depleted T cells, or PBMCs. Subjects who had been exposed to COVID-19, were actively infected with it, or had recovered from it provided the deeply sampled blood TCRbeta repertoires that made up the dataset. The repertoires were released in a freely available public database meant as a resource for research on the immune response to SARS-CoV-2. Samples were obtained from the ongoing ImmuneRACE study (first 160 participants) and from some 1,300 subjects provided by 6 global collaborators. The sample metadata nearly always contained a de-identified subject ID, COVID-19 status, age in years and sex. Where HLA class I and class II types were available, the types were taken from metadata supplied by the sample provider, not from assay-based typing.

TCRbeta CDR3 regions were amplified from genomic DNA by means of the immunoSEQ Assay, a bias-controlled multiplex PCR. On the authors' methods: Nucleated cell counts per sample were estimated from amplification of reference gene primers within the assay. To quantify the absolute abundance of each unique TCRbeta CDR3 rearrangement, sequence reads were collapsed and filtered. For each sample, productive Simpson clonality was calculated as the square root of Simpson's diversity index across productive rearrangements. TCRdb's version of the immuneACCESS table is confined to in-frame rearrangements and falls short of the full clone set. An unresolved V gene accounts for under half of the shortfall where checked; the remainder is of unknown origin. V and J calls and clone size are given by that table; D and trimming were obtained from the DNA. The sample yields about 140,000 clones; more than 70% were counted once. The ten largest clones add up to more than 9% of the sample.

Overall results and qualifications from the work: Clinical and demographic metadata were provided uncurated, with the amount varying by source and participant.

The sequence derives from a man aged 50 to 60 with active or convalescent COVID-19. The sequenced sample consisted of peripheral blood. Recombination connected TRBV5-4 to TRBJ2-1; a tentative D call is TRBD2 (5 bases match). The nucleotides read TGTGCCAGCAGGGGCCTAGCTAATGAGCAGTTCTTC. Its protein reads: CASRGLANEQFF.